This record looks at one TCR beta chain sequence and its context. The study recruited people aged about 18 to 95 years across about two dozen US areas. Assignment of participants to cohorts was predicated upon participant-reported clinical history. The sample comes from a study of blood T cell repertoires in COVID-19. The overall study: COVID-19 samples from acute and convalescent phases originated in the United States, Italy and Spain. Sources were T cells, B-cell-depleted T cells, or PBMCs; the material itself was cDNA or gDNA.

Clones were sequenced by immunoSEQ multiplex PCR, and TCRdb holds only the in-frame ones, with some missing. The repertoire includes about 250,000 clones, roughly 89% of them detected once, and approximately 2.4% sits in the top ten. Germline CDR1 and CDR2: SEHNR and FQNEAQ (reference sequence). The V and J ends lost 5 bases and 2 bases respectively, with 13 bases between them. The CDR3 extends over 15 amino acids. Sample: PBMCs or T cells enriched from blood (not recorded which). The TCR sequence derives from a woman in her twenties or thirties with acute COVID-19. The chain couples TRBV7-9 to TRBJ1-5; D not resolved. The CDR3 bases are TGTGCCAGCAGCCCGTCCCAGGAAGGCAATCAGCCCCAGCATTTT. Translating it yields CASSPSQEGNQPQHF. The variable domain in full, with the rest retrieved from reference TRBV7-9 and TRBJ1-5, is DTGVSQNPRHKITKRGQNVTFRCDPISEHNRLYWYRQTLGQGPEFLTYFQNEAQLEKSRLLSDRFSAERPKGSFSTLEIQRTEQGDSAMYLCASSPSQEGNQPQHFGDGTRLSIL.